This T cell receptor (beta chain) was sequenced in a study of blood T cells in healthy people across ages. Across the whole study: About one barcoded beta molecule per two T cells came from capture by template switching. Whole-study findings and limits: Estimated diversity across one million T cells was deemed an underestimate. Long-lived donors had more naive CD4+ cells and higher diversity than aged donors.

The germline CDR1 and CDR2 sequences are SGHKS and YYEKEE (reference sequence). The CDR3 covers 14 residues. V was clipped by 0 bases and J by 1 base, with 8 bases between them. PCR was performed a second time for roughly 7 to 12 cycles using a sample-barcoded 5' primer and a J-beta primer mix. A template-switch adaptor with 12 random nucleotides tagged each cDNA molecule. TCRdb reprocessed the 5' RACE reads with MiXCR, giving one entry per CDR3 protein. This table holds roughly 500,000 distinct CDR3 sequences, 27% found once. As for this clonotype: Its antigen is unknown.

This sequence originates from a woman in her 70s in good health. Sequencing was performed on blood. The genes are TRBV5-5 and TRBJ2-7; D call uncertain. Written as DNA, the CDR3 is TGTGCCAGCAGCTTGGTCGGCAGATCCTACGAGCAGTACTTC. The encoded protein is CASSLVGRSYEQYF. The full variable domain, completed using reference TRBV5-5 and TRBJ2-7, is DAGVTQSPTHLIKTRGQQVTLRCSPISGHKSVSWYQQVLGQGPQFIFQYYEKEERGRGNFPDRFSARQFPNYSSELNVNALLLGDSALYLCASSLVGRSYEQYFGPGTRLTVT.